The 10 T cell receptor beta chains given below trace back to one sample, sequenced in a study of CD8+CD57+ T cells in acquired aplastic anemia. Genomic DNA was employed as the template in profiling TCR beta VDJ and CDR3. MiXCR, applied by TCRdb to the reads, yields one record per CDR3 protein. The table has 160,000 or so distinct CDR3 sequences, over 70% seen once. Sequencing involved patients with CD8+CD57+ cell expansion previously shown by flow cytometry. Sequenced: sorted CD4+, CD8+, or CD8+CD57+ T cells (not recorded which) from PBMCs. The receptors stem from a human donor with aplastic anemia.

This chain joins TRBV6-4 and TRBJ2-7; 7 bases are a match to TRBD2. The J call may be faulty, since TRBJ2-1 better matches the DNA end. Germline V gene lookup returns CDR1 MRHNA and CDR2 SNTAGT. This CDR3 region has 13 residues. CDR3 protein: CASSDVAGNEQFF. The CDR3 DNA reads TGTGCCAGCAGTGACGTAGCGGGCAATGAGCAGTTCTTC.

The rearrangement uses TRBV2 and TRBJ2-5, with TRBD2 matching over 12 bases. J lost 5 bases, V lost 3 bases, and 4 bases had no gene match. Germline V gene data show CDR1 as SNHLY and CDR2 as FYNNEI. The CDR3 consists of 15 residues. Here the CDR3 reads CASSEPLAGGETQYF. As DNA, the CDR3 is TGTGCCAGCAGTGAGCCCCTAGCGGGGGGGGAGACCCAGTACTTC.

This clonotype was counted between two and nine times. The chain joins TRBV20-1 to TRBJ2-7; 7 bases are shared with TRBD2. CDR3 length: 15 amino acids. Germline lookup yields CDR1 DFQATT and CDR2 SNEGSKA (reference sequence). V was pared by 0 bases and J by 2 bases, with 7 bases of the junction left unmatched. DNA for the CDR3: TGCAGTGCTAGAGATAGTAGCGGGTTCACCTACGAGCAGTACTTC. Its translation is CSARDSSGFTYEQYF.

The rearrangement links TRBV9 to TRBJ2-7, with D hard to call. The germline V and J ends were trimmed by 0 bases and 0 bases, with 7 bases remaining between them. The germline CDR1 and CDR2 sequences are SGDLS and YYNGEE. The CDR3 runs to 14 residues. CDR3 bases: TGTGCCAGCAGCGTAGGGCAGACCTCCTACGAGCAGTACTTC. Amino acid sequence: CASSVGQTSYEQYF. The whole variable domain, remainder taken from reference TRBV9 and TRBJ2-7, is DSGVTQTPKHLITATGQRVTLRCSPRSGDLSVYWYQQSLDQGLQFLIQYYNGEERAKGNILERFSAQQFPDLHSELNLSSLELGDSALYFCASSVGQTSYEQYFGPGTRLTVT.

The chain links TRBV2 to TRBJ1-6, with unresolved D. V gave up 8 bases and J gave up 13 bases, with 12 bases separating them. The CDR3 consists of 11 residues. Germline V gene data show CDR1 as SNHLY and CDR2 as FYNNEI. The CDR3 region is CASGRGMPLHF. CDR3 DNA sequence: TGTGCCAGCGGCCGCGGAATGCCCCTCCACTTT. Supplemented by reference TRBV2 and TRBJ1-6, the full variable domain reads EPEVTQTPSHQVTQMGQEVILRCVPISNHLYFYWYRQILGQKVEFLVSFYNNEISEKSEIFDDQFSVERPDGSNFTLKIRSTKLEDSAMYFCASGRGMPLHFGNGTRLTVT.

The chain has TRBV29-1 and TRBJ1-2; maybe TRBD1 (5 bases). The CDR3 runs to 14 residues. The V end lost 6 bases, the J end lost 0 bases, and 14 bases lay between the germline ends. CDR1 is SQVTM and CDR2 is ANQGSEA in the germline V gene. The CDR3 spells CSVGVGASNYGYTF. In DNA, the CDR3 is TGCAGCGTGGGGGTTGGGGCCTCTAACTATGGCTACACCTTC.

This chain links TRBV7-2 with TRBJ2-7, with 10 bases lining up with TRBD1. The V gene end was trimmed by 5 bases and the J gene end by 2 bases; junction bases not matched to a gene: 12. Germline V lookup: CDR1 SGHTA, CDR2 FQGNSA. This CDR3 region has 17 residues. CDR3 coding DNA: TGTGCCAGCAGCACTTCCGGGACAGGGGTAATTGCCTACGAGCAGTACTTC. This sequence encodes CASSTSGTGVIAYEQYF.

The chain joins TRBV7-6 to TRBJ2-2, with a tentative D call TRBD1 (6 bases). The germline gives CDR1 SGHVS, CDR2 FNYEAQ. V lost 2 bases, J lost 4 bases, and 14 bases lay in between. The CDR3 loop spans 16 amino acids. CDR3 nucleotide sequence: TGTGCCAGCAGCTTAATCGGTGCAGGGGCCACCGGGGAGCTGTTTTTT. Translating gives CASSLIGAGATGELFF.

This clonotype was detected once. One end of the junction fails to match germline, which may point to a read error. The chain couples TRBV7-8 to TRBJ2-5; TRBD2 might be the D (5 bases). Germline V CDR1 and CDR2: SGHVS, FQNEAQ. This CDR3 region has 13 residues. CDR3 in DNA: TGTGCCAGCAGCTTGGGAGCTCAAGAGACCCAGTGCTTC. It codes for CASSLGAQETQCF.

V usage is TRBV6-5 and J usage is TRBJ1-5, with unresolved D. Germline V gene data show CDR1 as MNHEY and CDR2 as SVGAGI. The CDR3 covers 14 residues. V lost 0 bases and J lost 7, with 10 bases in between. CDR3 residues: CASSYSNPQQPQHF. CDR3 bases: TGTGCCAGCAGTTACTCGAATCCCCAACAGCCCCAGCATTTT.